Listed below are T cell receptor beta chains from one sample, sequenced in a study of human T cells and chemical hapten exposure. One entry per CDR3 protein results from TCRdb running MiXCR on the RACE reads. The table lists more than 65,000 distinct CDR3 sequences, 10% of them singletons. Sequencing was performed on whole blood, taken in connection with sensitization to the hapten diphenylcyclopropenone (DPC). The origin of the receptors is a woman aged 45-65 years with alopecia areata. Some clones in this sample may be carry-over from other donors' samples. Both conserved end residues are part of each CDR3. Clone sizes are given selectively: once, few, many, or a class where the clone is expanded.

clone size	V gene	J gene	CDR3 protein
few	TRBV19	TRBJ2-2	CASSSRDRGNTGELFF
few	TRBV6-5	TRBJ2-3	CASSYSQGDTQYF
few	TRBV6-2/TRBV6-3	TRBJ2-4	CASSYSTRRQNIQYF
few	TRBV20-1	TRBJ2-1	CSALAGVRNSYNEQFF
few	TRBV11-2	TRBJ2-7	CASSLVQLAAPMQYF
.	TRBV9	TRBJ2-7	CASSVLAGVGEQYF
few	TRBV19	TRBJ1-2	CASKDIPFGYTF
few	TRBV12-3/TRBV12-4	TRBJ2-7	CASSPLREQYF
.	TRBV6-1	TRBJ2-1	CASSEELAGGPRVNEQFF
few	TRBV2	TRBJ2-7	CASGSGIYEQYF
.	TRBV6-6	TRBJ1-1	CASSAPRTGNTEAFF
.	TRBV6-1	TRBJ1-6	CASSGATNSPLHF
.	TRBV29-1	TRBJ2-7	CSVEEGRYEQYF